This T cell receptor (beta chain) appears in the sequencing data of a study of CD8 T cells in ankylosing spondylitis. Findings and limits, study-wide: Blood of patients with ankylosing spondylitis appeared to be characterized by a TCR beta motif of several highly homologous variants.

This clonotype was detected only a few times. Its antigen is not known. CDR1 and CDR2 from the germline V gene are SGDLS and YYNGEE. V was clipped by 3 bases and J by 4 bases, with 13 bases between them. The CDR3 is 14 amino acids. TCRdb used MiXCR to reprocess the 5' RACE reads, holding one entry per CDR3 protein. The sample carries around 770,000 distinct CDR3 sequences, 19% recorded once. This TCR derives from a male donor with ankylosing spondylitis. What was sequenced was blood, either unsorted or a sorted T cell fraction (not recorded which). V and J are TRBV9 and TRBJ1-1; D is undetermined. The CDR3 nucleotides are TGTGCCAGCAGCGGCTCGGGTCGCTTCACTGAAGCTTTCTTT. It translates to CASSGSGRFTEAFF.